This T cell receptor beta chain emerged from a study of T-cell memory formation after mild COVID-19. Turning to the study itself: The two donors had largely donor-specific TCR clusters. Study conclusions and caveats: Pre-infection memory carried some responding clones, suggesting that cross-reactive memory joined. Clones which contracted sat mainly in CM and EM if CD4+, and in EMRA if CD8+. For second-wave clones that peaked at day 37, SARS-CoV-2 specificity went unverified.

With respect to this clonotype: Its antigen is as yet unknown.

TCRdb processed the 5' RACE reads anew with MiXCR; each CDR3 protein has one entry. The table has around 250,000 distinct CDR3 sequences, 9.4% seen once. The CDR3 loop spans 15 amino acids. The germline CDR1 and CDR2 sequences are SGHVS and FQNEAQ. The V and J ends lost 5 bases and 1 base, in that order; junction bases with no gene match: 4. This TCR was sampled from a young man who had mild COVID-19 (a few samples of this study predate the infection). Cell type and time point are not known. The rearrangement joins TRBV7-8 to TRBJ2-7, with TRBD2 matching over 11 bases. Sequenced material: PBMCs or a T cell subset sorted from them (not recorded which). DNA for the CDR3: TGTGCCAGCAGCCCAGGGACTAGCGGATCCTACGAGCAGTACGTC. Translating gives CASSPGTSGSYEQYV.